These 32 T cell receptor beta chains were all obtained from the same sample, sequenced in a study of shared clonotypes between healthy human individuals. Data came from immunoSEQ multiplex PCR; TCRdb stores just in-frame clones and leaves some out. The sample includes about 1 million clones, about 75% of them seen just once. Source material: memory CD4+ T cells sorted from blood. Subset described: CD45RA-negative fraction. These TCRs come from a young man in good health.

The rearrangement joins TRBV10-3 to TRBJ2-1, with a weak D call TRBD1 (6 bases). V lost 8 bases and J lost 9, with 11 bases in between. CDR1 is ENHRY and CDR2 is SYGVKD in the germline V gene. This CDR3 is 11 amino acids long. CDR3 sequence: CAILRGGEQFF. CDR3 DNA: TGTGCCATCCTCAGAGGGGGTGAGCAGTTCTTC.

The chain couples TRBV5-4 to TRBJ2-7, with D perhaps matching TRBD2 (7 bases). Per the germline V gene, CDR1 is SGHNT and CDR2 is YYREEE (reference sequence). Trimming shortened V by 1 base and J by 2 bases, and 16 bases separated the two germline ends. The CDR3 runs to 16 residues. CDR3 loop: CASSLMTGGPTYEQYF. The CDR3 DNA is TGTGCCAGCAGCTTGATGACGGGGGGCCCAACCTACGAGCAGTACTTC.

This chain joins TRBV7-2 and TRBJ2-7; no clear D gene. With 8 bases removed from V and 0 bases from J, the gap between germline ends came to 8 bases. This CDR3 has 12 amino acids. Germline loops: CDR1 SGHTA, CDR2 FQGNSA. This chain's CDR3 is CASGRSSYEQYF. In nucleotides, the CDR3 is TGTGCCAGCGGAAGGAGCTCCTACGAGCAGTACTTC. Full variable domain (rest looked up from reference TRBV7-2 and TRBJ2-7): GAGVSQSPSNKVTEKGKDVELRCDPISGHTALYWYRQSLGQGLEFLIYFQGNSAPDKSGLPSDRFSAERTGGSVSTLTIQRTQQEDSAVYLCASGRSSYEQYFGPGTRLTVT.

The J gene is TRBJ2-6, the V gene TRBV18; no reliable D call. Per the germline V gene, CDR1 is KGHSH and CDR2 is LQKENI. The CDR3 has 14 residues. Trimming stripped 0 bases from V and 4 bases from J, with 4 bases between. CDR3 bases: TGTGCCAGCTCACCACCGAAAGGGGCCAACGTCCTGACTTTC. This encodes CASSPPKGANVLTF.

The V call is TRBV30, the J call TRBJ2-7, with D possibly TRBD2 on 6 matching bases. Trimming took off 0 bases at V and 3 bases at J, with 12 bases between the two ends. CDR1 is GTSNPN and CDR2 is SVGIG in the germline V gene (reference sequence). CDR3 size: 14 residues. The CDR3 sequence: CAWSVLGLIYEQYF. The CDR3 DNA reads as TGTGCCTGGAGTGTTCTGGGACTGATCTACGAGCAGTACTTC. Full variable domain (rest looked up from reference TRBV30 and TRBJ2-7): SQTIHQWPATLVQPVGSPLSLECTVEGTSNPNLYWYRQAAGRGLQLLFYSVGIGQISSEVPQNLSASRPQDRQFILSSKKLLLSDSGFYLCAWSVLGLIYEQYFGPGTRLTVT.

To note about this clone: This clone may be a read error of a much larger clone one base away. This sequence joins TRBV28 and TRBJ2-5; a possible D gene is TRBD1 (5 bases). Trimming removed 7 bases at V and 5 bases at J, with 20 bases between. Germline CDR1 MDHEN, CDR2 SYDVKM. The CDR3 runs to 15 residues. Here the CDR3 DNA reads TGTGCCAGCACGCCAATTGGGGCCCTGAACGAGACCCAGTACTTC. This translates into CASTPIGALNETQYF.

The chain is built from TRBV10-3 and TRBJ2-7, with 7 bases aligning to TRBD1. Trimming at V came to 2 bases and at J to 2 bases, leaving 3 bases not matched to a gene. The CDR3 is 14 residues long. The germline CDR1 and CDR2 sequences are ENHRY and SYGVKD. In nucleotides, the CDR3 is TGTGCCATCAGTGAGGACAGGGTAACCTACGAGCAGTACTTC. Its protein product is CAISEDRVTYEQYF.

The rearrangement joins TRBV6-4 to TRBJ1-1; no reliable D call. Per the germline V gene, CDR1 is MRHNA and CDR2 is SNTAGT. The CDR3 covers 12 residues. V shed 6 bases and J shed 1 base, with 6 bases lying between them. CDR3 bases: TGTGCCAGCAGGCGGTGGAACACTGAAGCTTTCTTT. Translated, it gives CASRRWNTEAFF.

The genes are TRBV27 and TRBJ2-5, with D unclear. Germline values: CDR1 MNHEY, CDR2 SMNVEV (reference sequence). V shed 9 bases and J shed 7 bases, with 18 bases lying between them. This CDR3 is 13 amino acids long. In nucleotides, the CDR3 is TGTGCCAGTTCTGGGGTTGGAACTGGGACCCAGTACTTC. As protein: CASSGVGTGTQYF.

This chain links TRBV19 with TRBJ2-1; 8 bases fit TRBD2. The length of the CDR3 is 13 residues. J gave up 7 bases and V 11 bases, and 10 bases lay outside the gene matches. CDR1 is LNHDA, CDR2 SQIVND, per germline (reference sequence). The CDR3 loop reads CAARPSGSNEQFF. The CDR3 nucleotides read TGTGCCGCCAGACCCAGCGGGAGTAATGAGCAGTTCTTC.

As concerns this clone: One junction end does not reproduce the germline sequence, and a read error may be involved. The chain has TRBV19 and TRBJ1-5; no reliable D call. CDR1 is LNHDA and CDR2 is SQIVND in the germline V gene (reference sequence). The CDR3 runs 15 residues. This chain's CDR3 is CASSILWGSDQPQHF. The CDR3 DNA follows: TGTGCCAGTAGTATACTTTGGGGTAGCGATCAGCCCCAGCATTTT.

This chain joins TRBV9 and TRBJ2-3; perhaps D is TRBD1 or TRBD2 (6 bases each). CDR1 is SGDLS and CDR2 is YYNGEE in the germline V gene. The V gene lost 0 bases and the J gene lost 4 bases, with 18 bases spanning the gap. This CDR3 spans 17 amino acids. CDR3 region: CASSVVGGRQVADTQYF. In DNA, the CDR3 is TGTGCCAGCAGCGTAGTTGGGGGGCGACAGGTAGCAGATACGCAGTATTTT.

Many counts were recorded for this clone. The chain recombines TRBV7-8 with TRBJ2-3; 7 bases match TRBD2. V lost 5 bases and J lost 1; bases outside the gene matches: 12. Germline values: CDR1 SGHVS, CDR2 FQNEAQ. CDR3 length: 17 amino acids. The DNA for the CDR3 is TGTGCCAGCAGCCCCCGGCCCGGGACTACTCGCACAGATACGCAGTATTTT. It yields the protein CASSPRPGTTRTDTQYF.

CDR3 sequence (DNA): TGTGCCAGTAGTATCCCGGGCCGCTGGGGCTACACCTTC. Translated: CASSIPGRWGYTF. The rearrangement links TRBV19 to TRBJ1-2; no clear D. CDR3 length: 13 residues. The V gene lost 3 bases and the J gene lost 8 bases, with 13 bases spanning the gap. Germline V gives CDR1 LNHDA, CDR2 SQIVND (reference sequence).

The chain uses TRBV7-9 and TRBJ1-1; no clear D. Germline values: CDR1 SEHNR, CDR2 FQNEAQ (reference sequence). The V and J ends lost 2 bases and 6 bases respectively, with 10 bases between them. This CDR3 contains 13 residues. The CDR3 DNA follows: TGTGCCAGCAGCTTATTCGGGGAGGCTGAAGCTTTCTTT. This sequence encodes CASSLFGEAEAFF. The variable domain in full, completed from reference TRBV7-9 and TRBJ1-1, reads DTGVSQNPRHKITKRGQNVTFRCDPISEHNRLYWYRQTLGQGPEFLTYFQNEAQLEKSRLLSDRFSAERPKGSFSTLEIQRTEQGDSAMYLCASSLFGEAEAFFGQGTRLTVV.

The chain recombines TRBV5-1 with TRBJ2-1; the match to TRBD1 covers 9 bases. Germline V gene lookup returns CDR1 SGHRS and CDR2 YFSETQ. With 4 bases clipped from V and 7 bases from J, the junction kept 3 bases outside the gene matches. This CDR3 has 13 residues. CDR3 DNA sequence: TGCGCCAGCAGCCCGACAGGGGGAAATGAGCAGTTCTTC. Translating it yields CASSPTGGNEQFF.

The chain is built from TRBV5-1 and TRBJ2-1; 7 nucleotides align to TRBD1. Germline-derived CDR1 and CDR2 are SGHRS and YFSETQ. Trimming cost V 0 bases and J 8 bases; bases outside gene matches: 2. The CDR3 is 13 amino acids. The CDR3, as DNA: TGCGCCAGCAGCTTGGAAGGGGGCCATGAGCAGTTCTTC. This codes for CASSLEGGHEQFF.

About this clone: This specimen includes other DNA sequences encoding the same CDR3. The V gene is TRBV6-6, the J gene TRBJ2-1; the D is unclear. The CDR3 totals 12 residues. V lost 3 bases and J lost 1, with 1 base in between. Germline V lookup: CDR1 MNHNY, CDR2 SVGAGI (reference sequence). Here the CDR3 DNA reads TGTGCCAGCAGTTATTCCTACAATGAGCAGTTCTTC. It encodes CASSYSYNEQFF.

This clone was picked up many times. This CDR3 reads CASSESGTANTEAFF. In DNA form, the CDR3 reads TGTGCCAGCAGTGAATCCGGGACGGCGAACACTGAAGCTTTCTTT. The gene calls are TRBV25-1 and TRBJ1-1; D may be TRBD1 (5 bases). CDR3 length: 15 amino acids. Germline V gene data show CDR1 as MGHDK and CDR2 as SYGVNS. Trimming pared 1 base from V and 1 base from J, leaving 10 bases between.

The J gene is TRBJ2-4, the V gene TRBV28, with D possibly matching TRBD1 (6 bases). Germline-derived CDR1 and CDR2 are MDHEN and SYDVKM. The CDR3 runs 18 residues. The germline V and J ends were trimmed by 6 bases and 1 base, with 22 bases remaining between them. As DNA, the CDR3 is TGTGCCAGCAGCCTCAATCCACAGGGCAATTGGGCCAAAAACATTCAGTACTTC. As protein: CASSLNPQGNWAKNIQYF.

V usage is TRBV5-8 and J usage is TRBJ1-1; D is possibly TRBD1 (5 bases). V was shortened by 4 bases and J by 3 bases, with 16 bases between the two germline ends. The CDR3 runs to 15 residues. Germline CDR1 and CDR2: SGHTS and YDEGEE. The CDR3 sequence is CASSPGTITYTEAFF. CDR3 sequence (DNA): TGTGCCAGCAGCCCTGGGACGATTACGTACACTGAAGCTTTCTTT.

This chain joins TRBV30 and TRBJ1-6; D call uncertain. The CDR3 spans 15 residues. Trimming removed 1 base from V and 9 bases from J, with 16 bases in between. Germline V gene lookup returns CDR1 GTSNPN and CDR2 SVGIG (reference sequence). The CDR3 loop is CAWSGIARSGSPLHF. The CDR3 DNA is TGTGCCTGGAGTGGGATCGCTAGGAGCGGTTCACCCCTCCACTTT.

V usage is TRBV2 and J usage is TRBJ2-3; D possibly matches TRBD1 or TRBD2 (6 bases each). CDR1 is SNHLY and CDR2 is FYNNEI in the germline V gene. This CDR3 has 15 amino acids. V lost 4 bases and J 0 bases, leaving 11 bases between the germline ends. The CDR3 sequence: CASSGGARSTDTQYF. The CDR3 nucleotides are TGTGCCAGCAGTGGGGGGGCGAGGAGCACAGATACGCAGTATTTT. The variable domain in full, with the rest retrieved from reference TRBV2 and TRBJ2-3, is EPEVTQTPSHQVTQMGQEVILRCVPISNHLYFYWYRQILGQKVEFLVSFYNNEISEKSEIFDDQFSVERPDGSNFTLKIRSTKLEDSAMYFCASSGGARSTDTQYFGPGTRLTVL.

The sample holds a few counts of this clone. This sequence joins TRBV7-2 and TRBJ2-7; 10 nucleotides agree with TRBD2. Germline lookup yields CDR1 SGHTA and CDR2 FQGNSA. There are 16 residues in the CDR3. V shed 1 base, J shed 4 bases, and the junction held 7 bases outside the gene matches. The CDR3 DNA follows: TGTGCCAGCAGCTTAGGGTCTAGCGGGAGTCGGTACGAGCAGTACTTC. Its translation: CASSLGSSGSRYEQYF.

Concerning this clone itself: A much larger clone sits a single nucleotide away, making a read error possible. The chain uses TRBV28 and TRBJ1-4; TRBD1 agrees at 7 bases. Germline V gene lookup returns CDR1 MDHEN and CDR2 SYDVKM. This CDR3 contains 14 residues. V lost 6 bases to trimming and J lost 4 bases; unmatched junction nucleotides: 5. In DNA, the CDR3 is TGTGCCAGCAGCATGACAGGGTATAATGAAAAACTGTTTTTT. Protein: CASSMTGYNEKLFF.

In the case of this clone: A read error may explain this, as a much larger clone is one base away. Additional DNA sequences in this sample encode the identical CDR3. This chain connects TRBV11-2 to TRBJ2-5; D is uncertain. Trimming stripped 2 bases from V and 4 bases from J, with 2 bases between. Germline CDR1 is SGHAT and CDR2 is FQNNGV. There are 11 residues in the CDR3. Here the CDR3 reads CASSLLETQYF. CDR3 in DNA: TGTGCCAGCAGCTTACTAGAGACCCAGTACTTC.

This clone was seen ten or more times. The chain has TRBV12-5 and TRBJ1-1; D might be TRBD1 (5 bases). Trimming took off 6 bases at V and 4 bases at J, with 12 bases between the two ends. Per germline, CDR1 LGHNT and CDR2 FRNRAP. CDR3 length: 13 amino acids. The CDR3: CASGRGAATEAFF. Written as DNA, the CDR3 is TGTGCTAGTGGAAGAGGGGCGGCCACTGAAGCTTTCTTT.

This chain uses TRBV6-6 with TRBJ2-7; possibly TRBD2 for D (7 bases). CDR1 and CDR2 from the germline V gene are MNHNY and SVGAGI (reference sequence). There are 16 residues in the CDR3. V lost 4 bases, J lost 1 base, and 17 bases lay in between. CDR3 loop: CASSSPNEGGSYEQYF. CDR3 nucleotides: TGTGCCAGCAGTTCCCCGAATGAGGGGGGGTCCTACGAGCAGTACTTC.

This rearrangement joins TRBV6-6 to TRBJ1-1, with D tentatively TRBD1 (5 bases). The CDR3 loop spans 14 amino acids. Germline V gives CDR1 MNHNY, CDR2 SVGAGI (reference sequence). The V end was cut by 7 bases, the J end by 0 bases, with 12 bases between. In DNA form, the CDR3 reads TGTGCCAGCACCAAAAGGGGACTGAACACTGAAGCTTTCTTT. As protein: CASTKRGLNTEAFF.

This clone was seen just once. The chain combines TRBV7-8 with TRBJ2-1; D gene uncertain. The ends were cut back, 6 bases at V and 6 bases at J, with 15 bases in the middle. The V gene's germline CDR1 is SGHVS and CDR2 FQNEAQ. The CDR3 has 14 amino acids. The CDR3 DNA sequence: TGTGCCAGCAGTTTCCTTGACCGAGTCAATGAGCAGTTCTTC. Its translation: CASSFLDRVNEQFF.

For this clone: The same CDR3 can be traced to other DNA sequences in this sample. The J gene is TRBJ2-5, the V gene TRBV29-1; TRBD1 matches 8 bases. After removal of 3 bases from V and 2 bases from J, the junction contained 2 bases not matched to a gene. The CDR3 totals 13 residues. From germline, CDR1 is SQVTM and CDR2 ANQGSEA. Written as DNA, the CDR3 is TGCAGCGTTGACGGGGACAGGCAAGAGACCCAGTACTTC. This encodes CSVDGDRQETQYF.

The chain combines TRBV6-6 with TRBJ1-6; D unclear. CDR1 is MNHNY, CDR2 SVGAGI, per germline (reference sequence). The CDR3 spans 13 residues. V was cut by 2 bases and J by 7 bases, with 6 bases left in between. The CDR3 bases are TGTGCCAGCAGTTACAACCAAAATTCACCCCTCCACTTT. Amino acids: CASSYNQNSPLHF.